What follows describes a single T cell receptor beta chain. Its antigen is not yet known. Nothing much larger sits one base from this clone, and base qualities are not available. The source of the sample is a study of T cell responses to AZD1222 COVID-19 vaccine (dated by TCRdb to the early 2020s). In terms of the full investigation: AZD1222 recipients whose second dose came at about 4 weeks and those whose second dose came at about 12 weeks were combined into one group, since spike-specific TCR depth and breadth did not differ between the two schedules. A total of 230 to 250 trial participants underwent TCR sequencing, of whom 200 to 220 had received two doses of AZD1222 and about 26 had received two doses of the MenACWY control vaccine. Trial participants were enrolled into age subgroups of 18-55, 56-69 and 70-plus years, which contained 148, 28 and 57 TCR-sequenced participants, respectively. What the study reported, not specific to this receptor: No day 14 peak-response samples were available, so repertoires were characterized only after the peak T cell response. Participants were mostly white British, with more females than males. The authors suggested clonal diversity may have been underestimated. Conclusions about previously exposed vaccinees are limited, since just 6 or 7 AZD1222 recipients were seropositive for SARS-CoV-2 at baseline. The 56-69-year group was small, and its depth increase did not reach significance, likely because of low power. Epitopes outside the regions mutated in the B.1.351 and B.1.1.7 variants were reportedly recognized by nearly half of the unique spike-specific TCRs. After two AZD1222 doses, both the breadth and the depth of spike-specific TCRs were significantly higher than at day 0 and than in MenACWY recipients. The whole spike protein was spanned by vaccine-associated CD4 TCRs, and dominant responses were seen in regions 160-218 and 743-854.

Per the publication, the time point label means: baseline before first vaccination. Vaccinee samples came from UK trials COV001 and COV002, including a single-blind randomized controlled phase 2/3 trial of AZD1222 (ChAdOx1 nCoV-19) in healthy adults. Trial participant PBMC samples were collected at day 0 and day 28 after the second dose for TCRbeta chain sequencing. The CDR3 regions of human TCRbeta chains were subjected to immunosequencing. In the original analysis: TCRs in the repertoires were matched against a reference library of SARS-CoV-2-specific TCRs that had been generated with the MIRA antigen-specificity platform. Breadth was defined as the fraction of unique TCRs that were SARS-CoV-2-associated, and depth was defined as the fraction of total T cells that were SARS-CoV-2-associated. Using the MIRA data, each spike-specific TCR was mapped to the spike region that the TCR reacts to and placed in a CD4 or CD8 class. Log10-transformed breadth and depth values were compared by one-way ANOVA with Sidak's multiple comparisons tests. In its TCRdb copy, this immuneACCESS table keeps in-frame sequences only and misses some clones. Where compared with another copy, unresolved V genes explain less than half of these, and the others have no known cause. V, J and clone size were drawn from that table, and D and trimming were deduced from the DNA. Within this sample are 150,000 to 200,000 clones, with around 89% of them counted one time only. The top ten constitute under 8% of the sample.

The germline V gene gives CDR1 as MNHEY and CDR2 as SVGAGI. The junction shows trimming of 6 bases on V and 3 bases on J, and the gene matches do not reach 7 bases of it. The CDR3 starts with the cysteine, ends with the phenylalanine, and has 15 residues. CDR3 DNA is the only sequence kept; it has 45 bases, read in frame from the first base. The source of this sequence is an adult in good health. Here the sequenced sample was peripheral blood, taken on day 0 of AZD1222 vaccination. The chain employs TRBV6-5 and TRBJ1-5, with 8 bases in between that match TRBD1. The CDR3 region reads CASSQGQAPNQPQHF. The DNA is as follows: TGTGCCAGCAGCCAGGGACAGGCGCCCAATCAGCCCCAGCATTTT.